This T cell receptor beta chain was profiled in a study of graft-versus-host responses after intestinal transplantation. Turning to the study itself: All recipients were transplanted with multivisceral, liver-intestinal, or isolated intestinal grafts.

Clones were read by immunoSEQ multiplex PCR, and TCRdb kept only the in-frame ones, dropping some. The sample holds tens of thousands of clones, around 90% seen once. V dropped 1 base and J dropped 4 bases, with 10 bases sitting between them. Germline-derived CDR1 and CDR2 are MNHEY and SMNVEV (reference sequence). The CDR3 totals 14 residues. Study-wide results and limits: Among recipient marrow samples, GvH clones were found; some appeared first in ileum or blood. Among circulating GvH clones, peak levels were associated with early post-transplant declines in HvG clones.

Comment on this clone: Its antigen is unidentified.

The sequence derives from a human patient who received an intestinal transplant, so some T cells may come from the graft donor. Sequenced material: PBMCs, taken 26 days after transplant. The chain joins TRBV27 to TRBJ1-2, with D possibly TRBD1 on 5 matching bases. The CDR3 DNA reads TGTGCCAGCAGTTTATATCAGGGTAGCTATGGCTACACCTTC. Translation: CASSLYQGSYGYTF.